This is a list of T cell receptor beta chains from one sample in a study of naive and memory T cell subsets. Using its own MiXCR run on the UMI-ligation and nested PCR reads, TCRdb lists one record per CDR3 protein. The table lists some 80,000 distinct CDR3 sequences, around 9% of them singletons. The sequencing input was naive CD8+ T cells from blood. All receptors come from a human donor in good health. Each CDR3 is given with its conserved first and last residue. The D gene is left open where the match is weak. The listing skips clone size in some rows; elsewhere it reads once, few, many or a size class.

j_call: TRBJ2-1
v_call: TRBV12-3/TRBV12-4
clone_size: few
d_call: TRBD2
cdr3_nt: TGTGCCAGCAGTTTTGGGACTAGCGGGTCATCGGAGCAGTTCTTC
cdr3_aa: CASSFGTSGSSEQFF

j_call: TRBJ2-1
v_call: TRBV5-4
clone_size: few
d_call: TRBD2
cdr3_nt: TGTGCCAGCAGCTTGGATTTATGGGCCACAGCCGGGACTAGCGGGAATGAGCAGTTCTTC
cdr3_aa: CASSLDLWATAGTSGNEQFF

j_call: TRBJ1-5
v_call: TRBV7-9
clone_size: few
d_call: TRBD1
cdr3_nt: TGTGCCAGCAGCCCAGGGGGTCGCAATCAGCCCCAGCATTTT
cdr3_aa: CASSPGGRNQPQHF

j_call: TRBJ2-1
v_call: TRBV10-1
clone_size: few
d_call: -
cdr3_nt: TGCGCCAGCAGTGGAGGTCGGTTCAATGAGCAGTTCTTC
cdr3_aa: CASSGGRFNEQFF

j_call: TRBJ1-2
v_call: TRBV12-5
clone_size: many
d_call: TRBD1
cdr3_nt: TGTGCTAGTGGTTTTACAGGGGACTATGGCTACACCTTC
cdr3_aa: CASGFTGDYGYTF

j_call: TRBJ1-1
v_call: TRBV11-2
clone_size: many
d_call: TRBD1
cdr3_nt: TGTGCCAGCAGCCCAGCGGACAGGGCGAACACTGAAGCTTTCTTT
cdr3_aa: CASSPADRANTEAFF

j_call: TRBJ2-7
v_call: TRBV20-1
clone_size: many
d_call: -
cdr3_nt: TGCAGTGCTAGGTTCAAGAGCTCCTACGAGCAGTACTTC
cdr3_aa: CSARFKSSYEQYF

j_call: TRBJ1-5
v_call: TRBV12-3/TRBV12-4
clone_size: few
d_call: -
cdr3_nt: TGTGCCGTCGGGGGGGTTAGCAATCAGCCCCAGCATTTT
cdr3_aa: CAVGGVSNQPQHF

j_call: TRBJ1-1
v_call: TRBV6-1
clone_size: many
d_call: -
cdr3_nt: TGTGCCAGCAGTGAAGGGGGCGGTGAAGCTTTCTTT
cdr3_aa: CASSEGGGEAFF

j_call: TRBJ2-3
v_call: TRBV6-5
clone_size: few
d_call: TRBD2
cdr3_nt: TGTGCCAGCAGTTCCATAGCGGGAGGCTATCCTAGCACAGATACGCAGTATTTT
cdr3_aa: CASSSIAGGYPSTDTQYF

j_call: TRBJ2-5
v_call: TRBV12-3/TRBV12-4
clone_size: many
d_call: TRBD1
cdr3_nt: TGTGCCAGCAGTTCTGTCCCGGGACAGGGGTCCCAGTACTTC
cdr3_aa: CASSSVPGQGSQYF

j_call: TRBJ2-2
v_call: TRBV29-1
clone_size: few
d_call: -
cdr3_nt: TGCAGCGTTGAGCGGGTGAACACCGGGGAGCTGTTTTTT
cdr3_aa: CSVERVNTGELFF

j_call: TRBJ1-5
v_call: TRBV29-1
clone_size: many
d_call: -
cdr3_nt: TGCAGCGTTGGACATAGCAATCAGCCCCAGCATTTT
cdr3_aa: CSVGHSNQPQHF

j_call: TRBJ1-2
v_call: TRBV6-6
clone_size: many
d_call: -
cdr3_nt: TGTGCCAGCAGTTACCTTGGCGGACCTAACTATGGCTACACCTTC
cdr3_aa: CASSYLGGPNYGYTF

j_call: TRBJ2-7
v_call: TRBV5-1
clone_size: few
d_call: TRBD1
cdr3_nt: TGCGCCAGCAGCATCCGGGAACAGGGGTCCTATCCGGTGTACGAGCAGTACTTC
cdr3_aa: CASSIREQGSYPVYEQYF

j_call: TRBJ2-7
v_call: TRBV6-5
clone_size: many
d_call: -
cdr3_nt: TGTGCCAGCAGTTACAGTCCGGAGGGGATAGGGGTGGAGCAGTACTTC
cdr3_aa: CASSYSPEGIGVEQYF

j_call: TRBJ1-5
v_call: TRBV27
clone_size: many
d_call: -
cdr3_nt: TGTGCCAGCAGCCGGACACCTAGCAATCAGCCCCAGCATTTT
cdr3_aa: CASSRTPSNQPQHF

j_call: TRBJ2-7
v_call: TRBV27
clone_size: -
d_call: -
cdr3_nt: TGTGCCAGCAGTGACCGGCTCTACGAGCAGTACTTC
cdr3_aa: CASSDRLYEQYF

j_call: TRBJ1-4
v_call: TRBV6-6
clone_size: -
d_call: TRBD1
cdr3_nt: TGTGCCAGCAACGCAGGGGGCGCAGCTAATGAAAAACTGTTTTTT
cdr3_aa: CASNAGGAANEKLFF

j_call: TRBJ2-7
v_call: TRBV5-1
clone_size: few
d_call: TRBD1
cdr3_nt: TGCGCCAGCAGCCCCTCGCAGGGGGTGACCTACGAGCAGTACTTC
cdr3_aa: CASSPSQGVTYEQYF

j_call: TRBJ2-1
v_call: TRBV10-1
clone_size: few
d_call: TRBD2
cdr3_nt: TGCGCCAGCAGTGACCCTAGCGGGAGGGCCCTCTACAATGAGCAGTTCTTC
cdr3_aa: CASSDPSGRALYNEQFF

j_call: TRBJ2-5
v_call: TRBV11-2
clone_size: few
d_call: -
cdr3_nt: TGTGCCAGCAGCTTAGATCCGGGGACTGCGACAAGGGACCAGTACTTC
cdr3_aa: CASSLDPGTATRDQYF

j_call: TRBJ1-6
v_call: TRBV20-1
clone_size: many
d_call: -
cdr3_nt: TGCAGTGCTAGAGATCGAAGCGCGAGCTCCTATAATTCACCCCTCCACTTT
cdr3_aa: CSARDRSASSYNSPLHF

j_call: TRBJ2-3
v_call: TRBV5-4
clone_size: few
d_call: -
cdr3_nt: TGTGCCAGCAGCTCCTACTGGGGCCCAGATACGCAGTATTTT
cdr3_aa: CASSSYWGPDTQYF

j_call: TRBJ2-3
v_call: TRBV10-3
clone_size: few
d_call: -
cdr3_nt: TGTGCCATCAGTGAGTTCGCTCGGGATACGCAGTATTTT
cdr3_aa: CAISEFARDTQYF

j_call: TRBJ1-1
v_call: TRBV27
clone_size: few
d_call: TRBD1
cdr3_nt: TGTGCCACCATCGGACAGGGGGGCACTGAAGCTTTCTTT
cdr3_aa: CATIGQGGTEAFF

j_call: TRBJ1-5
v_call: TRBV5-1
clone_size: few
d_call: -
cdr3_nt: TGCGCCAGCAGCTTGAGGTGTAGTAGCAATCAGCCCCAGCATTTT
cdr3_aa: CASSLRCSSNQPQHF

j_call: TRBJ2-3
v_call: TRBV5-1
clone_size: few
d_call: -
cdr3_nt: TGCGCCAGCAGCTTGGAACAGGGGGGGACAGATACGCAGTATTTT
cdr3_aa: CASSLEQGGTDTQYF

j_call: TRBJ2-7
v_call: TRBV6-1
clone_size: many
d_call: -
cdr3_nt: TGTGCCAGCAGTGATGAAATAAACATGGGGTCCTACGAGCAGTACTTC
cdr3_aa: CASSDEINMGSYEQYF

j_call: TRBJ2-1
v_call: TRBV15
clone_size: few
d_call: -
cdr3_nt: TGTGCCACCAGCTATTCAAACAATGAGCAGTTCTTC
cdr3_aa: CATSYSNNEQFF

j_call: TRBJ2-5
v_call: TRBV10-3
clone_size: -
d_call: -
cdr3_nt: TGTGCCATCAGTGACGGCTCCCAAGAGACCCAGTACTTC
cdr3_aa: CAISDGSQETQYF

j_call: TRBJ2-1
v_call: TRBV27
clone_size: -
d_call: -
cdr3_nt: TGTGCCAGCAGTTTTAGTCGGAACAATGAGCAGTTCTTC
cdr3_aa: CASSFSRNNEQFF

j_call: TRBJ1-5
v_call: TRBV7-9
clone_size: many
d_call: -
cdr3_nt: TGTGCCAGCTCCTCGGGCCCTCAGCCCCAGCATTTT
cdr3_aa: CASSSGPQPQHF

j_call: TRBJ2-4
v_call: TRBV12-3/TRBV12-4
clone_size: many
d_call: -
cdr3_nt: TGTGCCAGCAGCCCTTCGGGCCAACACAACTTAGCCAAAAACATTCAGTACTTC
cdr3_aa: CASSPSGQHNLAKNIQYF

j_call: TRBJ2-7
v_call: TRBV7-9
clone_size: many
d_call: TRBD1
cdr3_nt: TGTGCCAGCAGCAGAATAACAGGGGCCGGCCACTACGAGCAGTACTTC
cdr3_aa: CASSRITGAGHYEQYF

j_call: TRBJ1-1
v_call: TRBV13
clone_size: -
d_call: TRBD1
cdr3_nt: TGTGCCAGCAGCTTAGGCTTGGCAGGGGGGGCGAACACTGAAGCTTTCTTT
cdr3_aa: CASSLGLAGGANTEAFF

j_call: TRBJ1-1
v_call: TRBV12-3/TRBV12-4
clone_size: -
d_call: -
cdr3_nt: TGTGCCAGCAGCTTCCTTCGTTTGTCTTTCTTT
cdr3_aa: CASSFLRLSFF

j_call: TRBJ2-7
v_call: TRBV28
clone_size: -
d_call: -
cdr3_nt: TGTGCCAGCAGTTTATTGGGCCAGGCCTACGAGCAGTACTTC
cdr3_aa: CASSLLGQAYEQYF

j_call: TRBJ1-4
v_call: TRBV6-6
clone_size: few
d_call: -
cdr3_nt: TGTGCCAGCAGTTCGGACAGTGCAACTAATGAAAAACTGTTTTTT
cdr3_aa: CASSSDSATNEKLFF

j_call: TRBJ2-7
v_call: TRBV9
clone_size: few
d_call: TRBD1
cdr3_nt: TGTGCCAGCAGCCCGCCCGGGACAGGGAACAACGAGCAGTACTTC
cdr3_aa: CASSPPGTGNNEQYF

j_call: TRBJ1-2
v_call: TRBV7-9
clone_size: many
d_call: TRBD1
cdr3_nt: TGTGCCAGCAGCCGCAATAAACAGGGGCAGGGCTACACCTTC
cdr3_aa: CASSRNKQGQGYTF

j_call: TRBJ2-7
v_call: TRBV7-6
clone_size: many
d_call: -
cdr3_nt: TGTGCCAGCAGCTTAAGGGTTGACGCCTACGAGCAGTACTTC
cdr3_aa: CASSLRVDAYEQYF

j_call: TRBJ2-2
v_call: TRBV11-3
clone_size: many
d_call: TRBD2
cdr3_nt: TGTGCCAGCAGCTTAGGGGACTATTCCGGGGAGCTGTTTTTT
cdr3_aa: CASSLGDYSGELFF

j_call: TRBJ2-7
v_call: TRBV28
clone_size: many
d_call: TRBD2
cdr3_nt: TGTGCCAGCAGTACTAGCGGGAGGGCCTACGAGCAGTACTTC
cdr3_aa: CASSTSGRAYEQYF

j_call: TRBJ1-6
v_call: TRBV9
clone_size: few
d_call: -
cdr3_nt: TGTGCCAGCAGCGTCCCTGGCGTTAATTCACCCCTCCACTTT
cdr3_aa: CASSVPGVNSPLHF

j_call: TRBJ2-1
v_call: TRBV5-6
clone_size: once
d_call: TRBD1
cdr3_nt: TGTGCCAGCAGCTCCGGGACAGGGAACGGGCAGTTCTTC
cdr3_aa: CASSSGTGNGQFF

j_call: TRBJ2-1
v_call: TRBV28
clone_size: few
d_call: TRBD2
cdr3_nt: TGTGCCAGCAGATCCGGGACTAGTCCTCCTTTTGCTCAGTTCTTC
cdr3_aa: CASRSGTSPPFAQFF

j_call: TRBJ2-3
v_call: TRBV20-1
clone_size: -
d_call: -
cdr3_nt: TGCAGTGCTGGACAGAAGATGACAGATACGCAGTATTTT
cdr3_aa: CSAGQKMTDTQYF

j_call: TRBJ2-7
v_call: TRBV2
clone_size: few
d_call: TRBD2
cdr3_nt: TGTGCCAGCAAGGGAGCGGGGGGCCCAGCCCACGAGCAGTACTTC
cdr3_aa: CASKGAGGPAHEQYF

j_call: TRBJ2-7
v_call: TRBV5-6
clone_size: -
d_call: -
cdr3_nt: TGTGCCAGCAGCTCGAGGGGTCCTTACGAGCAGTACTTC
cdr3_aa: CASSSRGPYEQYF

j_call: TRBJ1-3
v_call: TRBV11-2
clone_size: -
d_call: TRBD1
cdr3_nt: TGTGCCAGCAGCCCAGGTCGGGACAGGGCCTTTGGAAACACCATATATTTT
cdr3_aa: CASSPGRDRAFGNTIYF

j_call: TRBJ2-7
v_call: TRBV29-1
clone_size: many
d_call: TRBD1
cdr3_nt: TGCAGCGTTGAAACGGGGACAGGTCTATACGAGCAGTACTTC
cdr3_aa: CSVETGTGLYEQYF

j_call: TRBJ2-7
v_call: TRBV24-1
clone_size: -
d_call: -
cdr3_nt: TGTGCCACCAGTGATTACAGGGTTTCCGAGCAGTACTTC
cdr3_aa: CATSDYRVSEQYF

j_call: TRBJ2-6
v_call: TRBV28
clone_size: -
d_call: -
cdr3_nt: TGTGCCAGCAGGCATAAAGGGTTCTCTGGGGCCAACGTCCTGACTTTC
cdr3_aa: CASRHKGFSGANVLTF

j_call: TRBJ2-7
v_call: TRBV7-2
clone_size: few
d_call: -
cdr3_nt: TGTGCCAGCAGCCCTACAGGGTCGACTCCTGGGGGTTACGAGCAGTACTTC
cdr3_aa: CASSPTGSTPGGYEQYF

j_call: TRBJ2-5
v_call: TRBV14
clone_size: -
d_call: TRBD2
cdr3_nt: TGTGCCAGCAGCCAGGGAGGGGCTATTCAAGAGACCCAGTACTTC
cdr3_aa: CASSQGGAIQETQYF

j_call: TRBJ2-1
v_call: TRBV27
clone_size: -
d_call: TRBD2
cdr3_nt: TGTGCCAGCAGTCAGGGACTAGCGGGAACCTACAATGAGCAGTTCTTC
cdr3_aa: CASSQGLAGTYNEQFF